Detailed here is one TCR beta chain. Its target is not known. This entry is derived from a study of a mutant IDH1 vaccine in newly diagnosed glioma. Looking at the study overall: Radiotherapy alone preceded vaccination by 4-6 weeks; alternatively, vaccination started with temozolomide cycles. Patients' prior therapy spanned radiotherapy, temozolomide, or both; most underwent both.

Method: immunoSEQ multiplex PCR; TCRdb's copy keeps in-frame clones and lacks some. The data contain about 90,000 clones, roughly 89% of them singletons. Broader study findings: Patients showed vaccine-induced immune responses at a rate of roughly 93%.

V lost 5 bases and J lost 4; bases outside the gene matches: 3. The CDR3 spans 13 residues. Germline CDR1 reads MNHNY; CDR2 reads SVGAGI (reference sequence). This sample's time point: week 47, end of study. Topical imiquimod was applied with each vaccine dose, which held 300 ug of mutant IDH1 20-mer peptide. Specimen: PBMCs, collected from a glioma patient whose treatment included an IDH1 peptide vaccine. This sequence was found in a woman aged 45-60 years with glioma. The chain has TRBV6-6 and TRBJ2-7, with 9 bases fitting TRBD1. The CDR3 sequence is CASSKDRGYEQYF. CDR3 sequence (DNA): TGTGCCAGCAGTAAGGACAGGGGTTACGAGCAGTACTTC.